This TCR beta chain emerged from a study of blood T cell repertoires in COVID-19. Background on the study: Samples came from the United States, Italy and Spain, spanning acute and convalescent COVID-19.

As originally analysed: Scientists estimated how many nucleated cells there were by amplifying reference gene primers. The protocol was immunoSEQ multiplex PCR, while the TCRdb copy is restricted to in-frame clones and leaves out a portion. D and trimming come from the DNA, and the V and J calls and clone size come from that table. The sample yields tens of thousands of clones, approximately 81% seen once. The TCR originated in a woman aged 55 to 70 with acute or convalescent COVID-19. The specimen sequenced was peripheral blood.

DNA of the CDR3: TGCGCCAGCAGGGAGCTTTCAGACCCTAACTATGGCTACACCTTC. Translating it yields CASRELSDPNYGYTF. The V call is TRBV5-1, the J call TRBJ1-2; D gene uncertain. V dropped 5 bases and J dropped 0 bases, with 14 bases sitting between them. There are 15 residues in the CDR3. Germline CDR1 reads SGHRS; CDR2 reads YFSETQ.